The T cell receptor (beta chain) under discussion was sequenced for a study of cytomegalovirus exposure and HLA in healthy donors (TCRdb year 2017). In the study overall: In an earlier analysis of roughly 590 of the donors, around 300 Gb of sequence data and some 120 million unique TCR beta sequences from about 179 million T cells were reported. Approximately 310 gigabases of sequencing data and 78 million or so unique TCR sequences were included in an early release covering over 600 HLA-typed donors. Among the approximately 400 genotyped donors, roughly 80% belonged to the genetic ancestry cluster associated with self-reported Caucasian donors. The study aimed to test whether signatures of past pathogen exposure could be identified by cataloging public T cell receptors. The T cell repertoires of 700 or so subjects were profiled by immunosequencing and related to cytomegalovirus serostatus. Along with the approximately 650-subject first cohort, a separate validation cohort of over a hundred different subjects was used. To predict cytomegalovirus infection status, the study combined high-throughput TCR immunosequencing, statistical association of individual TCRs with disease status, and machine learning. In a later analysis, previously published TCR beta repertoires from about 640 donors were re-analyzed and high-resolution HLA genotyping was added so that TCR occurrence patterns could be studied. In the later analysis, no new phenotypic data were used to find candidate immune exposures; instead, reliance was placed on TCR beta sequences and their occurrence across donors. An earlier analysis of fewer than 700 of the donors applied high-throughput TCR beta sequencing to assess whether each TCR beta V gene segment acted as functional or pseudogenic. Donor age, sex, ethnicity and CMV serostatus were compiled together with the repertoire data. A later genetic analysis used genome-wide SNP genotypes for 398 of the 666 donors, treating that subset as a discovery cohort. Every discovery cohort repertoire had been produced on one sequencing platform. HLA typing included class I and class II loci at four-digit resolution. The number of typed donors differed by locus: about 629-630 for A, B, C, DRB1 and DQB1; 522 for DQA1; fewer than 610 for DPA1; and approximately 450 for DPB1. A handful of DR-DQ haplotypes were handled as single units for association and clustering because linkage in the cohort was strong. Among several hundred genotyped donors of the cohort, an average of around 250,000 unique TCR beta nucleotide sequences was sequenced per donor, of which approximately 18% were non-productive. Broad study findings and their caveats: Most TCR sequences were observed very rarely across donors, whereas some public TCRs were present in many individuals. Some IMGT-functional V segments, including TRBV6-2 and TRBV6-3, could not be told apart with the 87-base-pair reads, so those segments were excluded. Because counts were too low, approximately 18 rarely observed V segments, including chromosome 9 orphons, were excluded from the earlier analysis of fewer than 650 of the donors. In a later analysis, the rate of TCR association differed among HLA loci, with DRB1 alleles having the most associated TCRs and HLA-C alleles having the fewest. A cluster of highly shared sequence variants was judged likely to represent a technical artifact of the sequencing pipeline. According to a later genetic analysis, donors in an Asian-associated ancestry cluster had fewer N-insertions in productive TCRs than the roughly 700-donor mean. Correlated functional status among segregating V segments might reflect linkage disequilibrium, but an unknown experimental factor could not be ruled out. Sequencing depth was assumed to be roughly uniform across donors in the presence/absence analyses, though that assumption may not hold. In the study, about 150 TCR beta chains were listed as associated with cytomegalovirus. According to a later analysis, parvovirus B19, influenza, CMV and Epstein-Barr virus appeared linked to several top co-occurrence clusters. HLA typing was unavailable for some donors at each locus, so association tests used only the typed subset. The only immune exposure information available for the cohort was CMV serostatus. In a later analysis, some 17,000 TCR beta sequences were associated with specific HLA alleles at a false discovery rate of 0.05. A few of the identified cytomegalovirus-associated TCR beta chains were confirmed in vitro to be specific for cytomegalovirus antigens. Broadly in line with IMGT annotations, most TCR beta V segments showed up in productive rearrangements about 87% or about 30% of the time in an earlier analysis of a few hundred of the donors. In a later analysis, HLA-associated TCR beta chains were found to be more clonally expanded and to have lower generation probabilities than equally common non-associated chains. The authors suggested that the approach could potentially be extended to other disease states and immunological phenotypes. A further reported finding was that TCR beta sequences accurately predicted the HLA-A and HLA-B alleles for most subjects in the first cohort. A later analysis found that most CMV-associated TCR beta chains appeared HLA-restricted, with HLA associations seemingly driven largely by CMV exposure. A later genetic analysis associated a missense DCLRE1C variant with V-gene and J-gene trimming of TCR beta chains, and an independent cohort replicated the association. Cytomegalovirus status was reported to be diagnosed by the classifier with high specificity and sensitivity in both the original and validation cohorts. When HLA alleles, especially DR and DQ, strongly co-occurred, TCR associations were difficult to assign to individual alleles. Only TCR beta chains were sequenced in this cohort, and the absence of alpha or paired-chain data limited detectable features.

Points on this clone: Its binding antigen is unknown. No much larger clone exists at a distance of one base, and base qualities are not known.

Library generation was performed with the immunoSEQ multiplex PCR assay. For the multiplex PCR, a mixture combining 60 forward primers for TCR Vbeta segments and 13 reverse primers for TCR Jbeta segments was used. Amplification of the CDR3 region of rearranged TCR beta genes was performed with a multiplex PCR assay on genomic DNA. The amplified TCR beta libraries were sequenced on the Illumina HiSeq System as 87-base-pair reads. From the authors' description of their analysis: Across the 700 or so repertoires, a later analysis counted some 81 million unique TCR beta chains, 9.5 million to 13 million of which were shared by at least two donors. To remove PCR and sequencing errors, raw reads were error-corrected and collapsed into unique sequences using a nearest-neighbor algorithm that merged closely related sequences. To assign V, D and J gene segments, CDR3 sequences were aligned to IMGT reference sequences. For a sequence to be retained, a match of at least six nucleotides to both a V gene segment and a J gene segment was required. A rearrangement was called productive if the CDR3 had no stop codons and remained in frame with V and J, and every other rearrangement was called non-productive. Following IMGT convention, CDR3 was defined as the stretch from the second conserved V-encoded cysteine up to the conserved J-encoded phenylalanine. Sequences without an unambiguous match to a single V gene segment were excluded from the earlier analysis of about 600 of the donors. An earlier analysis of some 610 of the donors called V segments functional above 56.7% productive rearrangements and segregating when the between-donor standard deviation exceeded 5%. To diagnose cytomegalovirus status from the catalog of TCR beta chain sequences, a statistical classification framework was built. In a later analysis, TCR nucleotide sequences were compared against IMGT/GENE-DB human TR gene sequences so that V and J genes could be assigned. A later analysis assigned CDR3 sequences and most-parsimonious VDJ recombination scenarios with the TCRdist pipeline. A later analysis defined each TCR beta chain by its CDR3 amino acid sequence plus V-gene family, and excluded reads lacking a unique V-gene family. To address suspected cross-contamination and a sequencing artifact, a later analysis removed approximately 590 highly shared, low-generation-probability nucleotide sequences. For each public chain, a later analysis derived a clonal expansion index from normalized ranks of inferred template counts within each repertoire. In a later analysis, generation probabilities were computed with a VDJ recombination model fitted to out-of-frame rearrangements, and the resulting probabilities were checked against IGoR. In a later analysis, TCR-TCR, TCR-HLA and TCR-CMV co-occurrence was scored with hypergeometric tests, and a repertoire-size bias correction was applied to TCR pairs. False discovery rates were estimated in a later analysis by permuting HLA or CMV assignments 20 times. In a later analysis, co-occurring TCRs were grouped with DBSCAN, and TCRdist sequence similarity was added when clustering was performed within HLA-allele-positive subsets. Co-occurrence clustering excluded repertoires with fewer than 30,000 or more than 120,000 public chains, plus five with anomalous nucleotide sharing. TCRdb obtained this table from immuneACCESS and retained in-frame rearrangements with V and J assigned. These tables miss some clones; where compared with another copy, unresolved V genes account for less than half of the shortfall, and the remainder is unexplained. D and trimming come from the DNA, and the V and J calls and clone size come from that table. The sample contains around 130,000 clones, 65% to 80% of them found a single time. Approximately 5.5% of the sample belongs to the ten largest clones.

The cohort consisted of 650 to 850 healthy bone marrow donors. All cohort members were sampled while nominally healthy, although unrecorded immune exposures were likely present. The donor tested CMV seropositive, placing the donor among the roughly 300 seropositive members of the cohort. Each donor provided a peripheral blood sample, and peripheral blood mononuclear cells were used for TCR beta sequencing. The Qiagen DNeasy Blood Extraction Kit was used to extract genomic DNA from the blood cell samples. The CDR3 holds 16 amino acids from the cysteine to the phenylalanine. Only CDR3 DNA is held: 48 bases, read in frame from base 1. Relative to germline, V is missing 3 bases and J is missing 2 bases, with 6 bases of the junction outside any gene match. From the germline V gene (reference sequence), CDR1 is SEHNR and CDR2 is FQNEAQ.

This clonotype originated in a man younger than 35 in good health and CMV-seropositive. The rearranged segments are TRBV7-9 and TRBJ1-1, with 10 junctional bases fitting TRBD1. Material: PBMCs. The DNA sequence follows: TGTGCCAGCAGCTTCGGGGACAGGGGACCAAACACTGAAGCTTTCTTT. It specifies CASSFGDRGPNTEAFF.